The rows below give T cell receptor beta chains drawn from one sample of a study of T cells in tuberculosis. The table came from immunoSEQ multiplex PCR; TCRdb's copy has only in-frame clones and leaves some out. The data show 25,000 to 35,000 clones, around 95% seen once. The sample taken for sequencing was PBMCs. These receptors were obtained from a donor aged 5 to 30 with latent tuberculosis or without tuberculosis infection. CDR3s include the opening cysteine and the closing phenylalanine or tryptophan. A D gene is named only where the DNA matches it firmly. The size field is filled for only some rows; it gives once, few, many or a size class.

>TRBV7-8|TRBD1|TRBJ2-5|.
CASSLGQVNSQYF
TGTGCCAGCAGCTTGGGACAGGTGAATTCCCAGTACTTC
>TRBV13|TRBD2|TRBJ2-7|.
CASSPPGLAGAKEQYF
TGTGCCAGCAGCCCTCCGGGACTAGCGGGGGCGAAGGAGCAGTACTTC
>TRBV2|TRBD1|TRBJ1-2|.
CASNGIGDRGYGYTF
TGTGCCAGCAATGGGATAGGGGACAGGGGCTATGGCTACACCTTC
>TRBV5-8|.|TRBJ1-2|.
CASSKVTGSGDNYGYTF
TGTGCCAGCAGCAAAGTTACCGGGTCAGGGGATAACTATGGCTACACCTTC
>TRBV18|TRBD1|TRBJ2-5|.
CASSRLQGQETQYF
TGTGCCAGCTCCCGCTTACAGGGGCAAGAGACCCAGTACTTC
>TRBV5-1|.|TRBJ2-7|.
CASRRQREASYEQYF
TGCGCCAGCAGGAGACAGAGGGAGGCCTCCTACGAGCAGTACTTC
>TRBV7-9|.|TRBJ1-4|.
CASSPRGRTNEKLFF
TGTGCCAGCAGCCCCAGGGGAAGGACTAATGAAAAACTGTTTTTT
>TRBV5-1|.|TRBJ1-1|.
CASSLEWGSLNTEAFF
TGCGCCAGCAGCTTGGAGTGGGGCAGCCTGAACACTGAAGCTTTCTTT
>TRBV6-1|.|TRBJ1-2|.
CASSDTGNYGYTF
TGTGCCAGCAGTGATACGGGGAACTATGGCTACACCTTC
>TRBV7-9|TRBD1|TRBJ1-1|.
CASSLGDRVNTEAFF
TGTGCCAGCAGCTTAGGGGACAGGGTGAACACTGAAGCTTTCTTT
>TRBV18|.|TRBJ1-1|.
CASSPQQGNTEAFF
TGTGCCAGCTCACCACAACAGGGGAACACTGAAGCTTTCTTT
>TRBV5-1|.|TRBJ2-7|once
CASSSPLSGSYEQYF
TGCGCCAGCAGCTCCCCTCTAAGTGGCTCCTACGAGCAGTACTTC